The clone carrying this TCR beta chain was observed a few times. Time point reported: persistent/refractory GD, antithyroid drugs over 5 years with positive TRAb. PBMCs provided the RNA from which the TCR library was made. This entry comes from a study of regulatory T cells in long-lasting Graves disease. Study summary: Persistent cases took antithyroid drugs over 5 years and stayed TSH receptor antibody positive.

Building of the TCR beta libraries involved iRepertoire HTBI primers and Arm-PCR of CDR3 regions. TCRdb independently ran MiXCR on the multiplex PCR reads; one entry per CDR3 protein. The sample shows almost 350,000 distinct CDR3 sequences, less than 20% of them seen only once. The source is a female donor with Graves disease. This specimen consisted of peripheral blood mononuclear cells (PBMCs), obtained when the disease was refractory, from a patient treated with antithyroid drugs.

This chain's CDR3 is CASSSTRDGESYEQYF. In DNA, the CDR3 is TGTGCCAGCAGCTCGACCCGGGACGGGGAATCCTACGAGCAGTACTTC. This chain joins TRBV13 and TRBJ2-7; the D call may be TRBD1 or TRBD2 (5 bases each). Germline V gives CDR1 PRHDT, CDR2 FYEKMQ (reference sequence). Between the trimmed V and J ends, which lost 4 bases and 1 base, there was a span of 17 bases. This CDR3 spans 16 amino acids.